One sample yielded the 9 T cell receptor beta chains listed below, sequenced in a study of cytomegalovirus exposure and HLA in healthy donors. Researchers ran the PCR with 60 Vbeta and 13 Jbeta primers. Assay used: immunoSEQ multiplex PCR; TCRdb lists only in-frame clones, some missing. Of 150,000 to 250,000 clones listed, around 76% are singletons. Material for sequencing was PBMCs. These receptors were collected from a man aged 30 to 39 in good health and CMV-seronegative.

J is TRBJ1-3 and V is TRBV7-8; D is uncertain. The V end lost 3 bases, the J end lost 2 bases, and 11 bases lay between the germline ends. Germline CDR1 and CDR2: SGHVS and FQNEAQ. The CDR3 has 15 residues. CDR3 sequence: CASSFLATAGNTIYF. The CDR3 DNA reads as TGTGCCAGCAGCTTTCTTGCGACTGCTGGAAACACCATATATTTT.

The V call is TRBV11-3, the J call TRBJ2-1; 14 bases align to TRBD2. Trimming cost V 5 bases and J 9 bases; bases outside gene matches: 9. Germline CDR1 SGHNT, CDR2 YENEEA. The CDR3 is made up of 16 amino acids. The CDR3 DNA sequence: TGTGCCAGCAGCCCAACCGGGACTAGCGGGAGAGCTGAGCAGTTCTTC. The encoded protein is CASSPTGTSGRAEQFF.

V and J are TRBV28 and TRBJ2-7; 7 positions agree with TRBD1. The CDR3 has 13 residues. Germline trimming cut 5 bases from V and 3 bases from J; bases unmatched to any gene: 4. CDR1 and CDR2 (germline): MDHEN, SYDVKM. As DNA, the CDR3 is TGTGCCAGCAGTACAGGGGTTGGCTACGAGCAGTACTTC. Amino acids: CASSTGVGYEQYF.

This clone turned up a few times. This CDR3 is CASSRQGGPNEKLFF. The CDR3 DNA follows: TGTGCCAGCAGCCGGCAGGGGGGCCCTAATGAAAAACTGTTTTTT. This chain connects TRBV7-9 to TRBJ1-4; 7 positions agree with TRBD1. J lost 3 bases, V lost 5 bases, and 6 bases had no gene match. The CDR3 loop spans 15 amino acids. The germline V gene has CDR1 SEHNR and CDR2 FQNEAQ (reference sequence).

The rearrangement uses TRBV27 and TRBJ2-7; 11 nucleotides match TRBD1. The CDR3 totals 14 residues. Germline assignment: CDR1 MNHEY and CDR2 SMNVEV (reference sequence). V dropped 4 bases and J dropped 7; count of bases not matched to a gene: 6. CDR3 in amino acids: CASSSGQGANEQYF. CDR3 coding DNA: TGTGCCAGCAGTTCTGGACAGGGGGCGAATGAGCAGTACTTC.

V usage is TRBV28 and J usage is TRBJ1-5; 8 bases are shared with TRBD1. Looked up from germline, CDR1 is MDHEN and CDR2 is SYDVKM. The CDR3 has 17 residues. V lost 5 bases and J lost 6; bases outside the gene matches: 15. The CDR3 loop is CASSPTSDRVIPQPQHF. The DNA of the CDR3 is TGTGCCAGCAGTCCCACCTCGGACAGGGTGATTCCTCAGCCCCAGCATTTT.

The genes are TRBV11-1 and TRBJ2-3, with 8 bases that match TRBD2. Germline V gene sequence: CDR1 SGHAT, CDR2 FQDESV (reference sequence). Trimming cost V 4 bases and J 3 bases; bases outside gene matches: 6. The length of the CDR3 is 15 residues. The CDR3 loop is CASSYPAGVTDTQYF. DNA for the CDR3: TGTGCCAGCAGCTATCCAGCGGGAGTAACAGATACGCAGTATTTT.

The chain couples TRBV5-4 to TRBJ2-7; D perhaps matches TRBD2 (6 bases). V was trimmed by 4 bases and J by 4 bases, leaving 15 bases between them. The CDR3 has 14 amino acids. Germline CDR1 SGHNT, CDR2 YYREEE (reference sequence). CDR3 loop: CASSLGGGMYEQYF. The DNA of the CDR3 is TGTGCCAGCAGCCTTGGCGGAGGGATGTACGAGCAGTACTTC.

The gene calls are TRBV5-1 and TRBJ2-5, with 11 bases identical to TRBD2. TRBJ2-7 matches the DNA end more closely, so the J call is doubtful. Looked up from germline, CDR1 is SGHRS and CDR2 is YFSETQ. The CDR3 loop spans 18 amino acids. The CDR3 protein is CASSPRTPGTSGTYEQYF. The CDR3 DNA is TGCGCCAGCAGCCCTCGGACGCCTGGGACTAGCGGCACCTACGAGCAGTACTTC.